This TCR beta chain was identified during a study of blood T cell repertoires in COVID-19. Background on the study: Material from acute and convalescent COVID-19 was sourced from the United States, Italy and Spain. Sources were T cells, B-cell-depleted T cells, or PBMCs; the material itself was cDNA or gDNA.

How the authors handled the data: Researchers report that nucleated cell counts were estimated from reference gene primer amplification. Using immunoSEQ multiplex PCR, the repertoire was profiled, and TCRdb retains in-frame clones only, with some absent. V and J calls and clone size are copied from that table; D and trimming were computed from the DNA. The profile shows around 270,000 clones, around 90% of them singletons. V trimming: 0 bases; J trimming: 9 bases; junction bases outside the gene matches: 5. The CDR3 sequence is 14 residues long. Germline values: CDR1 SGHRS, CDR2 YFSETQ. This clone is a singleton in its sample. While infection was still active, Seattle patients were enrolled and then followed longitudinally.

The chain recombines TRBV5-1 with TRBJ1-4; 7 nucleotides agree with TRBD1. Sequenced sample: peripheral blood. The receptor was isolated from a young adult with COVID-19, enrolled during active disease. The CDR3 DNA is TGCGCCAGCAGCTTGGTGGCAGGGGGACAAAAACTGTTTTTT. The encoded protein is CASSLVAGGQKLFF.